This TCR beta chain appears in the sequencing data of a study of T-cell reconstitution after alpha-beta-depleted transplantation in children. Preparation of the TCRbeta library was carried out with unique molecular identifiers. TCRdb re-analysed the PCR reads in MiXCR, keeping a single row per CDR3 protein. The data hold approximately 270,000 distinct CDR3 sequences, with approximately 9.6% observed a single time. This clonotype was counted between two and nine times. Trimming took 10 bases from V and 4 from J, leaving 31 bases between them. The CDR3 covers 18 residues. The germline gives CDR1 MDHEN, CDR2 SYDVKM.

The chain has TRBV28 and TRBJ1-1, with D possibly TRBD1 on 5 matching bases. The clonotype comes from a human donor who donated a stem cell graft to a child with SCID. The sequencing used PBMCs from the stem cell graft donor, collected from the stem cell graft. This CDR3 reads CAIRAPVGVGPGGTEAFF. The CDR3 nucleotides are TGTGCCATTCGGGCCCCGGTGGGGGTCGGGCCGGGTGGCACTGAAGCTTTCTTT.